This T cell receptor (beta chain) stems from a study of T-cell memory formation after mild COVID-19. Study-wide results and caveats: Cross-reactive memory apparently joined, as some responding clones appeared in pre-infection memory.

This clonotype was seen a few times. Its antigen is not known. TCRdb passed the 5' RACE reads through MiXCR, listing each CDR3 protein once. The sample shows under 350,000 distinct CDR3 sequences, about a sixth of them seen only once. CDR1 is SGHVS, CDR2 FQNEAQ, per germline. This CDR3 has 16 residues. Between the trimmed V and J ends, which lost 5 bases and 3 bases, there was a span of 18 bases. The origin of this receptor is a man in his late teens or twenties who had mild COVID-19 (a few samples of this study predate the infection). Cell type and time point are not known. Sample: PBMCs or a T cell subset sorted from them (not recorded which). The V and J genes are TRBV7-8 and TRBJ2-3; D possibly matches TRBD1 or TRBD2 (5 bases each). The CDR3 DNA reads as TGTGCCAGCAGCCTCCTTCGAAGGGGAGCGACAGATACGCAGTATTTT. Its protein is CASSLLRRGATDTQYF.